The 6 T cell receptor beta chains in this list originate from one sample, sequenced in a study of cytomegalovirus exposure and HLA in healthy donors. It was with 60 Vbeta and 13 Jbeta primers that the PCR ran. Libraries were prepared by immunoSEQ multiplex PCR; TCRdb keeps only in-frame clonotypes and omits some of them. The top ten hold 6.5% of the sample, which has 68,000 or so clones, approximately 75% seen once. Sequenced material: PBMCs. All receptors come from a human donor in good health.

V usage is TRBV7-9 and J usage is TRBJ2-7; 9 bases fit TRBD1. Germline lookup yields CDR1 SEHNR and CDR2 FQNEAQ (reference sequence). The CDR3 is made up of 14 amino acids. Germline trimming cut 3 bases from V and 2 bases from J; bases unmatched to any gene: 2. CDR3 DNA sequence: TGTGCCAGCAGCTTGGGACAGGGTACCTACGAGCAGTACTTC. Encoded protein: CASSLGQGTYEQYF.

For the CDR3, the DNA is TGCAGTGCCAGAAAAACAAGTAAGTACTTC. It specifies CSARKTSKYF. The V call is TRBV20-1, the J call TRBJ2-5; D unresolved. Germline-derived CDR1 and CDR2 are DFQATT and SNEGSKA (reference sequence). The CDR3 totals 10 residues. The V gene lost 6 bases and the J gene lost 12 bases, with 14 bases spanning the gap.

This clone appeared once. The V gene is TRBV28, the J gene TRBJ2-7; no firm D call. The CDR3 runs to 12 residues. V lost 5 bases to trimming and J lost 2 bases, with 7 bases between them. CDR1 is MDHEN and CDR2 is SYDVKM in the germline V gene. CDR3 DNA: TGTGCCAGCAGTCAATCCACCTACGAGCAGTACTTC. This gives the protein CASSQSTYEQYF.

This clone turned up a few times. CDR3 in DNA: TGTGCCAGCAGCGTAGAACTAGCGGGGGGGCCTGAGCAGTTCTTC. This gives the protein CASSVELAGGPEQFF. The chain links TRBV9 to TRBJ2-1; 13 bases match TRBD2. Germline CDR1 SGDLS, CDR2 YYNGEE. The CDR3 loop spans 15 amino acids. The V gene end was trimmed by 0 bases and the J gene end by 9 bases; junction bases not matched to a gene: 3.

This chain uses TRBV20-1 with TRBJ1-4; the D gene is possibly TRBD1 (5 bases). Between the trimmed V and J ends, which lost 5 bases and 10 bases, there was a span of 11 bases. Germline CDR1 DFQATT, CDR2 SNEGSKA (reference sequence). This CDR3 contains 11 residues. The CDR3 DNA reads as TGCAGTGCTCCCGGACAAGCAAAACTGTTTTTT. It encodes CSAPGQAKLFF.

In its sample, this clone was seen once. The chain uses TRBV7-9 and TRBJ1-2; TRBD1 aligns across 9 bases. CDR1 SEHNR and CDR2 FQNEAQ come from the germline V gene (reference sequence). The CDR3 covers 15 residues. V lost 1 base, J lost 2 bases, and 2 bases stayed unmatched. CDR3 region: CASSLGQGGNYGYTF. CDR3 in DNA: TGTGCCAGCAGCTTAGGACAGGGGGGAAACTATGGCTACACCTTC.